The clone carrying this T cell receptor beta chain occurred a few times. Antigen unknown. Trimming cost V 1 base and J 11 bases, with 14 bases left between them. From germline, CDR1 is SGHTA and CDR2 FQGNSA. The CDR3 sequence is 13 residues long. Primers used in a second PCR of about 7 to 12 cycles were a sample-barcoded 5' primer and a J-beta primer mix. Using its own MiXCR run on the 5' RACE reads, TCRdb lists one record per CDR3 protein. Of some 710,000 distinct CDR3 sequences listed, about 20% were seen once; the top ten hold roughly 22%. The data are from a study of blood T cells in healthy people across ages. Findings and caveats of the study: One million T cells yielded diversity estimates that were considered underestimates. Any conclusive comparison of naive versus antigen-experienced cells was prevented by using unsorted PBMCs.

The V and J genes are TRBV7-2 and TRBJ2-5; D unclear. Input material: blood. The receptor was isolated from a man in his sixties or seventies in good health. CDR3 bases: TGTGCCAGCAGCTTAGGCCGGGTCTACGTGCAGTACTTC. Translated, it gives CASSLGRVYVQYF.